These 9 T cell receptor beta chains came from one sample sequenced in a study of blood T cells in healthy people across ages. Then a second PCR, running roughly 6 to 12 cycles, was carried out with a sample-barcoded 5' primer and a J-beta primer mix. TCRdb re-analysed the 5' RACE reads in MiXCR, keeping a single row per CDR3 protein. The sample lists around 1,500,000 distinct CDR3 sequences, approximately 42% occurring once. The sequenced material came from blood. These TCRs come from a woman between 18 and 29 years old in good health.

The chain links TRBV7-2 to TRBJ1-2, with D possibly matching TRBD1 (6 bases). V was shortened by 1 base and J by 4 bases, with 10 bases between the two germline ends. CDR3 length: 14 amino acids. CDR1 SGHTA and CDR2 FQGNSA come from the germline V gene. The CDR3 nucleotides are TGTGCCAGCAGCTTAGGTATAGGGGGCTATGGCTACACCTTC. Translating it yields CASSLGIGGYGYTF.

This clonotype was counted between two and nine times. This chain uses TRBV5-1 with TRBJ2-3, with D possibly being TRBD2 (5 bases). Germline V lookup: CDR1 SGHRS, CDR2 YFSETQ. Trimming shortened V by 0 bases and J by 0 bases, and 11 bases separated the two germline ends. The CDR3 runs 16 residues. CDR3 sequence: CASSLEVRTSTDTQYF. CDR3 nucleotide sequence: TGCGCCAGCAGCTTGGAGGTACGGACTAGCACAGATACGCAGTATTTT.

This clonotype was seen only a few times. The chain joins TRBV28 to TRBJ2-7, with TRBD2 identical over 9 bases. This CDR3 contains 14 residues. The V segment lost 6 bases and the J segment 3 bases; nucleotides outside the gene matches: 6. The germline gives CDR1 MDHEN, CDR2 SYDVKM. The CDR3 DNA reads TGTGCCAGCAGAGACCCTAGCGGGGACTACGAGCAGTACTTC. It encodes CASRDPSGDYEQYF.

This clonotype appeared a few times. The gene calls are TRBV14 and TRBJ2-7, with D hard to call. The ends were cut back, 1 base at V and 3 bases at J, with 7 bases in the middle. The CDR3 spans 13 residues. Germline lookup yields CDR1 SGHDN and CDR2 FVKESK. Here the CDR3 reads CASSQGLLYEQYF. CDR3 bases: TGTGCCAGCAGCCAAGGTCTGCTCTACGAGCAGTACTTC.

This clonotype was seen a few times. The chain recombines TRBV29-1 with TRBJ2-7; tentative D call: TRBD1 (5 bases). This CDR3 has 13 amino acids. In germline, CDR1 is SQVTM, CDR2 ANQGSEA. Trimming took off 7 bases at V and 2 bases at J, with 15 bases between the two ends. The DNA for the CDR3 is TGCAGCGGGGGCCAAGGGGCCCCCTACGAGCAGTACTTC. Amino acids: CSGGQGAPYEQYF.

The chain combines TRBV11-2 with TRBJ1-4; 9 bases map to TRBD1. The J segment lost 1 base and the V segment lost 1 base, leaving 16 bases of the junction unmatched. CDR1 SGHAT and CDR2 FQNNGV come from the germline V gene. The CDR3 consists of 21 residues. The CDR3 here is CASSLVRTGTGSIGTNEKLFF. The CDR3 region has the DNA TGTGCCAGCAGCTTAGTTCGGACCGGGACAGGGAGTATAGGAACTAATGAAAAACTGTTTTTT.

The V gene is TRBV6-2 or TRBV6-3, the J gene TRBJ2-7; TRBD1 agrees at 9 bases. V gave up 0 bases and J gave up 3 bases; unmatched junction bases: 12. This CDR3 spans 18 amino acids. Germline lookup yields CDR1 MNHEY and CDR2 SVGEGT. CDR3 DNA sequence: TGTGCCAGCAGTTACTCATCACAAGGACAGGGGAGAATCTACGAGCAGTACTTC. Protein: CASSYSSQGQGRIYEQYF.

This clonotype was seen only a few times. This chain uses TRBV5-1 with TRBJ2-6, with D maybe TRBD2 (5 bases). Germline V gene sequence: CDR1 SGHRS, CDR2 YFSETQ. The CDR3 totals 19 residues. V lost 4 bases, J lost 0 bases, and 20 bases lay in between. The CDR3 DNA sequence: TGCGCCAGCAGCCGGACGGTGATGGTAACTAGCTCTGGGGCCAACGTCCTGACTTTC. Translated, it gives CASSRTVMVTSSGANVLTF. Supplemented by reference TRBV5-1 and TRBJ2-6, the full variable domain reads KAGVTQTPRYLIKTRGQQVTLSCSPISGHRSVSWYQQTPGQGLQFLFEYFSETQRNKGNFPGRFSGRQFSNSRSEMNVSTLELGDSALYLCASSRTVMVTSSGANVLTFGAGSRLTVL.

CDR3 amino acids: CASSRSGTENSPLHF. The CDR3 DNA follows: TGTGCCAGCAGCAGATCGGGGACGGAAAATTCACCCCTCCACTTT. This rearrangement joins TRBV7-3 to TRBJ1-6; weak D call: TRBD1 (5 bases). The V and J ends lost 5 bases and 7 bases respectively, with 15 bases between them. Germline V CDR1 and CDR2: SGHTA, FQGTGA. The CDR3 is 15 amino acids.